The rows below give T cell receptor beta chains drawn from one sample of a study of blood T cell repertoires in COVID-19. Profiled with immunoSEQ multiplex PCR; TCRdb holds only in-frame clones, not every one. This table has more than 85,000 clones, around four fifths appearing once. The sequenced material came from peripheral blood. These receptors originate from a woman aged 60-70 years with acute or convalescent COVID-19. Both conserved end residues are part of each CDR3.

j_call | cdr3_length | v_call | cdr3_aa
TRBJ2-5 | 11 | TRBV27 | CASRGGGTQYF
TRBJ2-5 | 13 | TRBV28 | CASSIWERETQYF
TRBJ2-2 | 18 | TRBV24-1 | CATSDRAGRRGNTGELFF
TRBJ1-1 | 12 | TRBV5-1 | CASSFGNTEAFF
TRBJ1-1 | 13 | TRBV12-3/TRBV12-4 | CASSLAQGAEAFF
TRBJ2-7 | 14 | TRBV30 | CAWSGFSVSYEQYF
TRBJ1-5 | 15 | TRBV19 | CASTPDRDPNQPQHF
TRBJ2-2 | 15 | TRBV5-1 | CASSVAVAGTGELFF
TRBJ2-2 | 15 | TRBV19 | CASSLRAGDTGELFF
TRBJ2-5 | 14 | TRBV4-1 | CASSHTGLGETQYF
TRBJ2-1 | 16 | TRBV6-5 | CASSYSASSSYNEQFF
TRBJ2-5 | 11 | TRBV3-1/TRBV3-2 | CASSQAREHYF
TRBJ1-1 | 17 | TRBV7-2 | CASSSQPLTGGRTEAFF
TRBJ1-2 | 12 | TRBV6-5 | CASNGGNYGYTF
TRBJ2-7 | 14 | TRBV4-2 | CASSARDRVYEQYF
TRBJ2-5 | 13 | TRBV5-6 | CASSPGQYETQYF
TRBJ2-3 | 11 | TRBV19 | CASMAEHTQYF